The entry that follows covers one T cell receptor (beta chain) sequence. These data belong to a study of cytomegalovirus exposure and HLA in healthy donors. This CDR3 contains 19 residues. J was trimmed by 5 bases and V by 4 bases; bases with no gene match: 17. Per the germline V gene, CDR1 is LGHNA and CDR2 is YSLEER. Primers included in the PCR were 60 Vbeta and 13 Jbeta primers. Sequencing was performed with immunoSEQ multiplex PCR; in TCRdb, only in-frame clones are kept and a portion is missing. The repertoire holds under 70,000 clones, with about two thirds as singletons. This clonotype was sampled from a woman aged 55-69 years in good health and CMV-seropositive. The chain combines TRBV4-3 with TRBJ2-2; 9 nucleotides line up with TRBD1. The sequencing sample was made of PBMCs. The CDR3 is CASSREVWSGQGSTGELFF. The CDR3 DNA follows: TGCGCCAGCAGCCGGGAGGTATGGTCTGGACAGGGGAGTACCGGGGAGCTGTTTTTT.